The 23 T cell receptor beta chains given below trace back to one sample, sequenced in a study of shared clonotypes between healthy human individuals (dated by TCRdb to 2020 to 2021). Library preparation was by the immunoSEQ multiplex PCR assay. This is the immuneACCESS table as TCRdb keeps it, with only in-frame sequences that have V and J called. A part of the clones is gone; compared with another copy, unresolved V genes explain less than half, and the rest is unexplained. Within this sample are about 2.1 million clones, with more than 85% of them counted one time only. The ten biggest clones cover under 2% of the sample. CD8 naive samples were obtained by positive selection for CCR7 among CD45RO-negative cells, yielding a CD45RA+CCR7+ population from which TemRA cells were excluded. Sequencing was performed on naive CD8+ T cells from PBMCs. The meaning of the sample's cell subset or site label: CD45RA+CCR7+. All receptors come from a man between 18 and 29 years old in good health. Some clones in this sample may be carry-over from other donors' samples.

This chain uses TRBV7-9 with TRBJ1-2; TRBD1 matches at 8 bases. Germline CDR1 reads SEHNR; CDR2 reads FQNEAQ (reference sequence). The CDR3 has 15 residues. The trim removed 3 bases at V and 0 bases at J, leaving 3 bases unmatched. CDR3 sequence (DNA): TGTGCCAGCAGCTTCCCACAGGGGGCTAACTATGGCTACACCTTC. Its translation is CASSFPQGANYGYTF. The full variable domain, with the rest looked up from reference TRBV7-9 and TRBJ1-2, is DTGVSQNPRHKITKRGQNVTFRCDPISEHNRLYWYRQTLGQGPEFLTYFQNEAQLEKSRLLSDRFSAERPKGSFSTLEIQRTEQGDSAMYLCASSFPQGANYGYTFGSGTRLTVV.

V usage is TRBV11-2 and J usage is TRBJ2-7, with 8 positions matching TRBD1. Looked up from germline, CDR1 is SGHAT and CDR2 is FQNNGV. This CDR3 region has 15 residues. After removal of 10 bases from V and 2 bases from J, the junction contained 13 bases not matched to a gene. CDR3: CATSLWTGKAYEQYF. CDR3 sequence (DNA): TGTGCCACCTCCTTATGGACAGGGAAGGCCTACGAGCAGTACTTC. The whole variable domain, filled in from reference TRBV11-2 and TRBJ2-7, reads EAGVAQSPRYKIIEKRQSVAFWCNPISGHATLYWYQQILGQGPKLLIQFQNNGVVDDSQLPKDRFSAERLKGVDSTLKIQPAKLEDSAVYLCATSLWTGKAYEQYFGPGTRLTVT.

V gene TRBV27 combines with J gene TRBJ2-5; D not certain. Trimming removed 3 bases at V and 4 bases at J, with 15 bases between. From germline, CDR1 is MNHEY and CDR2 SMNVEV (reference sequence). This CDR3 has 15 residues. The CDR3 region is CASSFLWPLPETQYF. CDR3 bases: TGTGCCAGCAGTTTCCTTTGGCCCCTCCCAGAGACCCAGTACTTC.

The genes are TRBV11-2 and TRBJ2-1; D remains ambiguous. The germline V gene encodes CDR1 SGHAT and CDR2 FQNNGV. The V and J ends lost 2 bases and 1 base respectively, with 6 bases between them. CDR3 length: 14 residues. The CDR3 reads CASSLSRSYNEQFF. The CDR3 bases are TGTGCCAGCAGCTTAAGTCGGTCCTACAATGAGCAGTTCTTC. Full variable domain (outside the CDR3, taken from reference TRBV11-2 and TRBJ2-1): EAGVAQSPRYKIIEKRQSVAFWCNPISGHATLYWYQQILGQGPKLLIQFQNNGVVDDSQLPKDRFSAERLKGVDSTLKIQPAKLEDSAVYLCASSLSRSYNEQFFGPGTRLTVL.

A note on this clone: Other nucleotide sequences in the sample specify the same CDR3. The rearrangement links TRBV27 to TRBJ1-5; D not resolved. V was shortened by 3 bases and J by 0 bases, with 6 bases between the two germline ends. CDR3 length: 14 residues. Germline CDR1 is MNHEY and CDR2 is SMNVEV (reference sequence). CDR3 region: CASSLGASNQPQHF. CDR3 nucleotides: TGTGCCAGCAGTTTGGGAGCTAGCAATCAGCCCCAGCATTTT.

Regarding this clone: The sample has other DNA sequences that encode this CDR3 too. This chain uses TRBV9 with TRBJ2-5; tentative D call: TRBD2 (6 bases). The germline V gene encodes CDR1 SGDLS and CDR2 YYNGEE. The CDR3 is 15 residues long. Trimming took off 1 base at V and 1 base at J, with 11 bases between the two ends. CDR3 residues: CASSVSGGTQETQYF. CDR3 nucleotide sequence: TGTGCCAGCAGCGTATCGGGCGGGACCCAAGAGACCCAGTACTTC.

This chain joins TRBV5-4 and TRBJ2-1; D is perhaps TRBD2 (6 bases). Trimming took off 7 bases at V and 0 bases at J, with 17 bases between the two ends. Looked up from germline, CDR1 is SGHNT and CDR2 is YYREEE (reference sequence). The length of the CDR3 is 16 residues. CDR3 in DNA: TGTGCCAGCGCGGGGCAGGACTCCTACTCCTACAATGAGCAGTTCTTC. Protein sequence: CASAGQDSYSYNEQFF.

The chain couples TRBV27 to TRBJ1-5, with unresolved D. Germline-derived CDR1 and CDR2 are MNHEY and SMNVEV (reference sequence). The CDR3 sequence is 14 residues long. V gave up 2 bases and J gave up 9 bases, with 14 bases separating them. The CDR3, as DNA: TGTGCCAGCAGTTTAAGGGCAACCTCCCCGCCCCAGCATTTT. Protein product: CASSLRATSPPQHF.

This chain joins TRBV28 and TRBJ1-5, with D perhaps matching TRBD1 (6 bases). Trimming left V 2 bases short and J 6 bases short, with 14 bases between. This CDR3 contains 15 residues. The V gene's germline CDR1 is MDHEN and CDR2 SYDVKM. CDR3 coding DNA: TGTGCCAGCAGTTTAGGGGGGGACACGGGTCAGCCCCAGCATTTT. This encodes CASSLGGDTGQPQHF.

The chain links TRBV11-2 to TRBJ1-5, with a possible D match to TRBD1 (5 bases). The germline gives CDR1 SGHAT, CDR2 FQNNGV. The V end lost 1 base, the J end lost 2 bases, and 9 bases lay between the germline ends. The CDR3 has 15 residues. CDR3 nucleotide sequence: TGTGCCAGCAGCTTAGCAGGGATGGGCAATCAGCCCCAGCATTTT. As protein: CASSLAGMGNQPQHF. Full variable domain (outside the CDR3, taken from reference TRBV11-2 and TRBJ1-5): EAGVAQSPRYKIIEKRQSVAFWCNPISGHATLYWYQQILGQGPKLLIQFQNNGVVDDSQLPKDRFSAERLKGVDSTLKIQPAKLEDSAVYLCASSLAGMGNQPQHFGDGTRLSIL.

V gene TRBV27 combines with J gene TRBJ2-2; TRBD1 agrees at 9 bases. V dropped 5 bases and J dropped 7; count of bases not matched to a gene: 8. CDR1 and CDR2 (germline): MNHEY, SMNVEV (reference sequence). The CDR3 consists of 15 residues. Here the CDR3 reads CASSQDTGGFGELFF. The CDR3, as DNA: TGTGCCAGCAGTCAAGATACAGGGGGCTTCGGGGAGCTGTTTTTT.

This clone was detected a few times. The chain combines TRBV27 with TRBJ2-7; 9 nucleotides agree with TRBD2. The trim removed 2 bases at V and 6 bases at J, leaving 5 bases unmatched. Per germline, CDR1 MNHEY and CDR2 SMNVEV (reference sequence). CDR3 length equals 14 residues. In DNA form, the CDR3 reads TGTGCCAGCAGTTTACACAGCGGGAGGCGCGAGCAGTACTTC. Translation gives CASSLHSGRREQYF.

The chain uses TRBV27 and TRBJ1-2, with D possibly being TRBD1 (5 bases). Trimming removed 6 bases at V and 4 bases at J, with 12 bases between. The CDR3 totals 13 residues. Germline CDR1 reads MNHEY; CDR2 reads SMNVEV (reference sequence). This CDR3 is CASRGLNAYGYTF. Here the CDR3 DNA reads TGTGCCAGCAGGGGACTCAATGCCTATGGCTACACCTTC.

The V call is TRBV7-9, the J call TRBJ2-3; D is unclear. V was trimmed by 5 bases and J by 0 bases, leaving 12 bases between them. This CDR3 contains 15 residues. Germline CDR1 reads SEHNR; CDR2 reads FQNEAQ (reference sequence). CDR3 in DNA: TGTGCCAGCAGCAAAGACCGCTCTAGCACAGATACGCAGTATTTT. Translated: CASSKDRSSTDTQYF. Full variable domain (outside the CDR3, taken from reference TRBV7-9 and TRBJ2-3): DTGVSQNPRHKITKRGQNVTFRCDPISEHNRLYWYRQTLGQGPEFLTYFQNEAQLEKSRLLSDRFSAERPKGSFSTLEIQRTEQGDSAMYLCASSKDRSSTDTQYFGPGTRLTVL.

Here the CDR3 reads CSASTSNEQFF. In DNA form, the CDR3 reads TGCAGTGCTTCGACTAGCAATGAGCAGTTCTTC. V gene TRBV20-1 combines with J gene TRBJ2-1; D perhaps matches TRBD2 (6 bases). The CDR3 loop spans 11 amino acids. V was trimmed by 5 bases and J by 6 bases, leaving 8 bases between them. From germline, CDR1 is DFQATT and CDR2 SNEGSKA (reference sequence).

The CDR3 nucleotides are TGTGCCAGCAGTGCAGCCGGGACGGCCGCCTACGAGCAGTACTTC. Translated, it gives CASSAAGTAAYEQYF. The chain combines TRBV27 with TRBJ2-7; D may correspond to TRBD1 or TRBD2 (5 bases each). V shed 5 bases and J shed 2 bases, with 16 bases lying between them. The CDR3 sequence is 15 residues long. CDR1 is MNHEY and CDR2 is SMNVEV in the germline V gene (reference sequence).

The chain joins TRBV9 to TRBJ1-3; no reliable D call. Germline lookup yields CDR1 SGDLS and CDR2 YYNGEE. With 0 bases removed from V and 4 bases from J, the gap between germline ends came to 11 bases. The CDR3 loop spans 15 amino acids. In nucleotides, the CDR3 is TGTGCCAGCAGCGTAGAAAGTGTATCCGGAAACACCATATATTTT. Protein product: CASSVESVSGNTIYF.

This clone was detected only once. This rearrangement joins TRBV9 to TRBJ2-7; D gene unclear. The germline V and J ends were trimmed by 3 bases and 3 bases, with 22 bases remaining between them. There are 17 residues in the CDR3. The V gene's germline CDR1 is SGDLS and CDR2 YYNGEE. CDR3 residues: CASSDTLLRSIYYEQYF. CDR3 nucleotides: TGTGCCAGCAGCGATACCTTACTGCGGAGTATATACTACGAGCAGTACTTC. Using reference TRBV9 and TRBJ2-7 for the parts outside the CDR3, the full variable domain is DSGVTQTPKHLITATGQRVTLRCSPRSGDLSVYWYQQSLDQGLQFLIQYYNGEERAKGNILERFSAQQFPDLHSELNLSSLELGDSALYFCASSDTLLRSIYYEQYFGPGTRLTVT.

The chain uses TRBV27 and TRBJ2-7; the D call may be TRBD1 or TRBD2 (5 bases each). The germline V and J ends were trimmed by 5 bases and 0 bases, with 17 bases remaining between them. Germline loops: CDR1 MNHEY, CDR2 SMNVEV (reference sequence). CDR3 length equals 16 residues. The CDR3 is CASSLSQGESSYEQYF. In DNA form, the CDR3 reads TGTGCCAGCAGTCTTAGCCAAGGGGAGAGCTCCTACGAGCAGTACTTC.

This rearrangement joins TRBV4-2 to TRBJ1-1, with D possibly matching TRBD1 (6 bases). The V end lost 3 bases, the J end lost 0 bases, and 14 bases lay between the germline ends. The CDR3 spans 16 residues. The V gene's germline CDR1 is LGHNA and CDR2 YNFKEQ. CDR3 bases: TGTGCCAGCAGCCAGGGGGGCGACAGCATGAACACTGAAGCTTTCTTT. This sequence encodes CASSQGGDSMNTEAFF.

The gene calls are TRBV13 and TRBJ2-1; 8 nucleotides line up with TRBD2. The CDR3 has 17 residues. Per the germline V gene, CDR1 is PRHDT and CDR2 is FYEKMQ (reference sequence). V lost 3 bases to trimming and J lost 0 bases; unmatched junction nucleotides: 7. CDR3 DNA sequence: TGTGCCAGCAGCTTCGTCAATCTAGCGGGCTCCTACAATGAGCAGTTCTTC. Protein product: CASSFVNLAGSYNEQFF.

The chain has TRBV7-8 and TRBJ2-5; maybe TRBD2 (7 bases). V lost 5 bases, J lost 5 bases, and 21 bases lay in between. Germline lookup yields CDR1 SGHVS and CDR2 FQNEAQ. The length of the CDR3 is 16 residues. CDR3 protein: CASSRLGGGHGETQYF. CDR3 sequence (DNA): TGTGCCAGCAGCCGCTTAGGGGGAGGGCATGGTGAGACCCAGTACTTC.

The chain uses TRBV14 and TRBJ1-2, with 7 positions matching TRBD1. Trimming cost V 5 bases and J 3 bases; bases outside gene matches: 6. This CDR3 spans 14 amino acids. CDR1 is SGHDN and CDR2 is FVKESK in the germline V gene. The CDR3 loop is CASSVTGAYYGYTF. CDR3 DNA sequence: TGTGCCAGCAGCGTAACAGGGGCCTACTATGGCTACACCTTC.